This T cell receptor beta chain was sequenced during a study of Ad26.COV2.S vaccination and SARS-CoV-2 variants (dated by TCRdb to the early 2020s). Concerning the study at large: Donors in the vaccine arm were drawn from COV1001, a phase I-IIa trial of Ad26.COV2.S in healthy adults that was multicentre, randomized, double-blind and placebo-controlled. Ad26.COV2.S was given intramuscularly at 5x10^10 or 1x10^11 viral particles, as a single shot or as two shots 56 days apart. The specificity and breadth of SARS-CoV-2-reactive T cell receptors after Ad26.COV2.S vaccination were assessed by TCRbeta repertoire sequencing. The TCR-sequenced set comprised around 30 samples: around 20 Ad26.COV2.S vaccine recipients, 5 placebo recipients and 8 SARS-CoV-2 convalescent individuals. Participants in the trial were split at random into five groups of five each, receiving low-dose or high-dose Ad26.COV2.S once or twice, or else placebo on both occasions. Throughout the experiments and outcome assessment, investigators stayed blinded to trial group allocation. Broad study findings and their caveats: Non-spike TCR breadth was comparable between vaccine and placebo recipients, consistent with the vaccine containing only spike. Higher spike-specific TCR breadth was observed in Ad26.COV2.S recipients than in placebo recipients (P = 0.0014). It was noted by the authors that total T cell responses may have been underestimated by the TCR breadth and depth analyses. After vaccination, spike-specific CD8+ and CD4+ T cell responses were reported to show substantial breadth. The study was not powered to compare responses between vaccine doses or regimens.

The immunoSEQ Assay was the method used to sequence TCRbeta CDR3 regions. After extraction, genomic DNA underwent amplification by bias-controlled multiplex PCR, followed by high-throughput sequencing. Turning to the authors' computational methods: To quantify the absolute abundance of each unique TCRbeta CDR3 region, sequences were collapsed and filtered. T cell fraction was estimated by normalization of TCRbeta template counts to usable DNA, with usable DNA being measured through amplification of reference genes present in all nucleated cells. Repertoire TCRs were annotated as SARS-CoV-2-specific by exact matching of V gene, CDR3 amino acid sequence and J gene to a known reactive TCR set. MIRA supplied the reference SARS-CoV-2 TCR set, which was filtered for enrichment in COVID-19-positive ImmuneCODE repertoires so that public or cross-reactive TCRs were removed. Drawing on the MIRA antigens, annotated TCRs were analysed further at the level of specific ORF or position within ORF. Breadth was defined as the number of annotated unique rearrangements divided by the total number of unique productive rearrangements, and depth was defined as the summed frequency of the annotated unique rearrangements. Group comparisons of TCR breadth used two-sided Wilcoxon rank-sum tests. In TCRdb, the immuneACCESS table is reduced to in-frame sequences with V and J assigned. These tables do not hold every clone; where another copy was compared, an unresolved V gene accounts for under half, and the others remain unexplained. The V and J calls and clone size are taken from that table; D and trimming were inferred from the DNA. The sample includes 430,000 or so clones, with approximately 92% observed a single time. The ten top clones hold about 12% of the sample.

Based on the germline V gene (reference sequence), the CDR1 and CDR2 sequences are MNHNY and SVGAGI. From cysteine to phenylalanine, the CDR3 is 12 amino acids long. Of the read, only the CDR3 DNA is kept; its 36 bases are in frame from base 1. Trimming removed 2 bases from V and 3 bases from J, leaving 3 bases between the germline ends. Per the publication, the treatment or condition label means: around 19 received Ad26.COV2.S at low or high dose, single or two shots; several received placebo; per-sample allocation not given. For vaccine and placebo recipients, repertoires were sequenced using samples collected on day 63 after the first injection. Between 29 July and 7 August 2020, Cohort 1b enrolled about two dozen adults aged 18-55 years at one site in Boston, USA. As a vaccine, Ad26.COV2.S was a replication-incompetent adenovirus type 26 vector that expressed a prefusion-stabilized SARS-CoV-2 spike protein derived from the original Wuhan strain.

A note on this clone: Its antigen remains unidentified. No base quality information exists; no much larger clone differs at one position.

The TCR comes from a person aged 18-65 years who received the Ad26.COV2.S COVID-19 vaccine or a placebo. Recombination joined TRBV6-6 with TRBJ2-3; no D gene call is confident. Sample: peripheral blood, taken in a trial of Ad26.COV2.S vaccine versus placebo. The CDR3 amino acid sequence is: CASSYATDTQYF. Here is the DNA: TGTGCCAGCAGTTACGCGACAGATACGCAGTATTTT.